This TCR beta chain was recorded in a study of human T cells and chemical hapten exposure. Across the whole study: Patients' scalps got diphenylcyclopropenone weekly throughout the approximately 24-week study.

V was pared by 4 bases and J by 4 bases, with 5 bases between. CDR3 length equals 11 residues. Germline CDR1 and CDR2: MNHEY and SVGEGT. A few counts support this clonotype. The time point was: patch test 1, 2 weeks after DPC sensitization. Treatment given: therapeutic diphenylcyclopropenone sensitization with weekly scalp DPC. Drawing of blood took place ahead of applying each patch test. How the authors handled the data: There were a median of roughly 100,000 TCRs per sample, with a range from roughly 20,000 to 750,000. TCRdb itself ran the RACE reads through MiXCR, one entry per CDR3 protein. TCRdb assigned the V and J calls; the authors' analysis was not used. The repertoire has about 340,000 distinct CDR3 sequences, around 7% of them found once; the top ten carry 8% to 9%.

The receptor comes from a woman younger than 30 with alopecia areata. Some clones in this sample may be carry-over from other donors' samples. Sequencing was performed on whole blood, taken in connection with sensitization to the hapten diphenylcyclopropenone (DPC). This rearrangement joins TRBV6-2 or TRBV6-3 to TRBJ2-7; D gene unclear. CDR3 sequence: CASSSVYEQYF. In DNA form, the CDR3 reads TGTGCCAGCAGTTCAGTTTACGAGCAGTACTTC.